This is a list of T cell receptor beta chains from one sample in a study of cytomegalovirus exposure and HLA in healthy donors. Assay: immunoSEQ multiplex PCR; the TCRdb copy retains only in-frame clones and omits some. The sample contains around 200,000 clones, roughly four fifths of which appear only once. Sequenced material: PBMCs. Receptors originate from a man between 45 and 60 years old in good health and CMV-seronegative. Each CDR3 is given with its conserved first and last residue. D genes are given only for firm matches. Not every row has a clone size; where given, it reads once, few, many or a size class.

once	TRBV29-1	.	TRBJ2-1	TGCAGCGTTAAAACAGGGATCCACAATGAGCAGTTCTTC	CSVKTGIHNEQFF
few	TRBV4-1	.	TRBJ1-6	TGCGCCAGCAGCCAAGATCAATTTTCACCCCTCCACTTT	CASSQDQFSPLHF
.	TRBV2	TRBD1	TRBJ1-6	TGTGCCAGCAGGTTCGCAGGGGGTGGCGGGAATTCACCCCTCCACTTT	CASRFAGGGGNSPLHF
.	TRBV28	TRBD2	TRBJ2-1	TGTGCCAGCAGCCTGGGACTAGCGGCCTACAATGAGCAGTTCTTC	CASSLGLAAYNEQFF
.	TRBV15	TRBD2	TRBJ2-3	TGTGCCACCAGCAGACGCGGACTAGCGGGAGCCCCAGATACGCAGTATTTT	CATSRRGLAGAPDTQYF
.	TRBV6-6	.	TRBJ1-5	TGTGCCAGCAGCCCCTCAGCGCGGGGGCAGCCCCAGCATTTT	CASSPSARGQPQHF
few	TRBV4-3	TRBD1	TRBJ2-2	TGCGCCAGCAGCTTTCGGGGACAGGGGTCTGACACCGGGGAGCTGTTTTTT	CASSFRGQGSDTGELFF
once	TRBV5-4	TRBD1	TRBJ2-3	TGTGCCAGCAGCTGGGACAGGGGAAGCACAGATACGCAGTATTTT	CASSWDRGSTDTQYF
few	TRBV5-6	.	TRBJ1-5	TGTGCCAGCAGCTTGGGAGGGCGCGATCAGCCCCAGCATTTT	CASSLGGRDQPQHF
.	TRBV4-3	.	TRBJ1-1	TGCGCCAGCAGCCAAGAGGGGACACCGAGGGCTTTCTTT	CASSQEGTPRAFF
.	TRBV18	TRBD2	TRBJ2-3	TGTGCCAGCTCACCAACGGGAGGGTACACAGATACGCAGTATTTT	CASSPTGGYTDTQYF
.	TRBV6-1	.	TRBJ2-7	TGTGCCAGCAGTGAAGGGCCCTACGAGCAGTACTTC	CASSEGPYEQYF
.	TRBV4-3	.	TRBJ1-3	TGCGCCAGCAGCCAAGAACAGTCTGGAAACACCATATATTTT	CASSQEQSGNTIYF
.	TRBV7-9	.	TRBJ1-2	TGTGCCAGCAGCTTGCAGGGGAACTATGGCTACACCTTC	CASSLQGNYGYTF
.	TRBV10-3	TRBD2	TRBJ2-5	TGTGCCATCAGTGACCTAGCGGGGGGGCTCGTCGAAGAGACCCAGTACTTC	CAISDLAGGLVEETQYF
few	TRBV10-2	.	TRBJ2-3	TGCGCCAGCAGTGAGACTCCCCAAGAGGATACGCAGTATTTT	CASSETPQEDTQYF
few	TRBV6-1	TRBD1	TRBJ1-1	TGTGCCAGCAGTGAGGGGGACAGGGGGCGAAGGAACACTGAAGCTTTCTTT	CASSEGDRGRRNTEAFF
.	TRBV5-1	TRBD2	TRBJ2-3	TGCGCCAGCAGCTCACTAGCGGGAGTGGGGTTCTTGGATACGCAGTATTTT	CASSSLAGVGFLDTQYF
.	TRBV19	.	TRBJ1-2	TGTGCCAGTAGACCTCCCTCGACAGCTTACTATGGCTACACCTTC	CASRPPSTAYYGYTF
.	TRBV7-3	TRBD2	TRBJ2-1	TGTGCCAGCAGCCGGACTAGCGGGGGGGCAGAGGAGCAGTTCTTC	CASSRTSGGAEEQFF
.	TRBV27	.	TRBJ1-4	TGTGCCAGCAGTCCCACGGACACCGCAACTAATGAAAAACTGTTTTTT	CASSPTDTATNEKLFF
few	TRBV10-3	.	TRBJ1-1	TGTGCCATCAGTGAGTTCGAGAAGACTGAAGCTTTCTTT	CAISEFEKTEAFF
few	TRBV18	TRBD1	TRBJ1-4	TGTGCCAGCTCAAACAACCAGGGGGCAGAGGAAAAACTGTTTTTT	CASSNNQGAEEKLFF
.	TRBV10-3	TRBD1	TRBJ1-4	TGTGCCATCAGTGGGGACAGGACCACAACTAATGAAAAACTGTTTTTT	CAISGDRTTTNEKLFF
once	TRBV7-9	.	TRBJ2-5	TGTGCCAGCAGTCCAGACAGGCGTCCGTACTTC	CASSPDRRPYF
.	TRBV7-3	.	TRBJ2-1	TGTGCCAGCAGCTTGACCGGGGGGCCCCGTGAGCAGTTCTTC	CASSLTGGPREQFF
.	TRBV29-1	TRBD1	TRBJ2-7	TGCAGCGGGTCCGGGACAGGGCTTTACGAGCAGTACTTC	CSGSGTGLYEQYF
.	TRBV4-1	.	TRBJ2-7	TGCGCCAGCAGCCAAGATTCAGCCCCGGGAGTTTCGTACGAGCAGTACTTC	CASSQDSAPGVSYEQYF
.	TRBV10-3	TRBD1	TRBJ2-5	TGTGCCATCAGTGAGGGGACAGGGGTGAAGACCCAGTACTTC	CAISEGTGVKTQYF
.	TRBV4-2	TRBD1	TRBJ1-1	TGTGCTAGTGACAGGGGCGCGTACACTGAAGCTTTCTTT	CASDRGAYTEAFF
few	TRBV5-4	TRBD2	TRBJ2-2	TGTGCCAGCAGCGTTAGCGGGAGATACACCGGGGAGCTGTTTTTT	CASSVSGRYTGELFF